A selection of T cell receptor beta chains follows, all from one sample in a study of blood T cell repertoires in COVID-19. Here immunoSEQ multiplex PCR was the method, and the copy in TCRdb shows in-frame clones only, minus some. The sample has about 100,000 clones; more than 75% are singletons. Sequences were obtained from peripheral blood. The receptors originated from a human donor in a cohort sampled during active COVID-19. Each CDR3 is given with its conserved first and last residue. The D gene is left open where the match is weak. Only part of the rows carry a size: once, few, many, or a class if the clone is expanded.

clone_size	j_call	v_call	d_call	cdr3_aa	cdr3_nt
.	TRBJ1-2	TRBV28	.	CASSYLDYGYTF	TGTGCCAGCAGTTATCTTGACTATGGCTACACCTTC
.	TRBJ2-2	TRBV10-2	TRBD2	CASSRLAGTGELFF	TGCGCCAGCAGTAGGTTAGCGGGGACCGGGGAGCTGTTTTTT
.	TRBJ1-1	TRBV30	.	CAWSPGRLGNTEAFF	TGTGCCTGGAGCCCGGGGAGGCTCGGGAACACTGAAGCTTTCTTT
.	TRBJ2-5	TRBV3-1/TRBV3-2	TRBD2	CASSLWTRDAAQYF	TGTGCCAGCAGCCTCTGGACTAGGGATGCGGCCCAGTACTTC
.	TRBJ1-5	TRBV9	.	CASSVATGLHNQPQHF	TGTGCCAGCAGCGTAGCTACGGGATTACACAATCAGCCCCAGCATTTT
many	TRBJ1-1	TRBV5-4	TRBD1	CASSPRTGGASGAFF	TGTGCCAGCAGCCCTAGGACAGGGGGCGCTTCAGGAGCTTTCTTT
.	TRBJ2-2	TRBV29-1	TRBD2	CSYWRGGPAGELFF	TGCAGTTATTGGCGGGGGGGCCCGGCCGGGGAGCTGTTTTTT
.	TRBJ1-4	TRBV18	.	CASSSVATNEKLFF	TGTGCCAGCTCGTCAGTGGCTACTAATGAAAAACTGTTTTTT
.	TRBJ2-1	TRBV9	.	CASSDRASGYNEQFF	TGTGCCAGCAGCGATCGGGCCTCAGGGTACAATGAGCAGTTCTTC
.	TRBJ2-7	TRBV9	.	CASSVAARPGVRSYEQYF	TGTGCCAGCAGCGTAGCAGCCCGGCCAGGGGTGCGGTCCTACGAGCAGTACTTC
.	TRBJ1-1	TRBV12-3/TRBV12-4	.	CASSLYSQAFF	TGTGCCAGCAGTTTATACAGCCAAGCTTTCTTT
once	TRBJ1-2	TRBV7-2	.	CASSRQANYGYTF	TGTGCCAGCAGCAGACAGGCTAACTATGGCTACACCTTC
.	TRBJ2-7	TRBV2	TRBD2	CASRTSSGGSYEQYF	TGTGCCAGCAGGACCTCTAGCGGGGGGAGCTACGAGCAGTACTTC
.	TRBJ2-3	TRBV29-1	TRBD2	CSVRTSGTEWQYF	TGCAGCGTCAGGACTAGCGGGACGGAGTGGCAGTATTTT
.	TRBJ2-2	TRBV5-6	.	CASSYRGLANTGELFF	TGTGCCAGCAGCTACAGGGGACTAGCGAACACCGGGGAGCTGTTTTTT
.	TRBJ2-6	TRBV6-6	TRBD1	CASDRGTGANVLTF	TGTGCCAGCGACAGGGGCACTGGGGCCAACGTCCTGACTTTC
.	TRBJ1-2	TRBV19	.	CASSIREGPYTF	TGTGCCAGTAGTATAAGGGAGGGTCCCTACACCTTC
.	TRBJ2-1	TRBV9	TRBD2	CASSVQGLAGNNEQFF	TGTGCCAGCAGCGTACAGGGGCTAGCGGGAAACAATGAGCAGTTCTTC
.	TRBJ2-3	TRBV6-6	.	CASSLPGTDTQYF	TGTGCCAGCAGCCTCCCGGGCACAGATACGCAGTATTTT
.	TRBJ2-3	TRBV7-8	.	CASSLTGGGTDTQYF	TGTGCCAGCAGCTTAACCGGGGGAGGCACAGATACGCAGTATTTT
.	TRBJ2-7	TRBV5-1	TRBD2	CASSLGTSGSYEQYF	TGCGCCAGCAGCCTAGGGACTAGCGGCTCCTACGAGCAGTACTTC
few	TRBJ2-2	TRBV5-4	.	CASSFLASSSGELFF	TGTGCCAGCAGCTTCTTAGCCAGCTCTAGCGGGGAGCTGTTTTTT
.	TRBJ2-7	TRBV19	TRBD1	CASSPTGTDTYEQYF	TGTGCCAGTAGTCCTACCGGGACAGACACTTACGAGCAGTACTTC
.	TRBJ2-7	TRBV4-3	.	CASSQDQQTSYEQYF	TGCGCCAGCAGCCAAGATCAACAGACGTCCTACGAGCAGTACTTC
.	TRBJ1-4	TRBV2	.	CASSAGLNEKLFF	TGTGCCAGCAGTGCAGGGCTCAATGAAAAACTGTTTTTT
.	TRBJ2-1	TRBV5-1	.	CASSLTGGLIDEQFF	TGCGCCAGCAGCTTGACGGGGGGCCTTATCGATGAGCAGTTCTTC
.	TRBJ2-5	TRBV5-1	.	CASSEVQETQYF	TGCGCCAGCAGCGAGGTCCAAGAGACCCAGTACTTC
.	TRBJ2-5	TRBV9	TRBD2	CASSVTEFGGRAPQTQYF	TGTGCCAGCAGCGTAACCGAGTTCGGCGGGAGGGCACCCCAGACCCAGTACTTC
.	TRBJ2-5	TRBV9	TRBD2	CASSSGTSGSWETQYF	TGTGCCAGCAGCTCAGGGACTAGCGGGAGTTGGGAGACCCAGTACTTC
.	TRBJ2-7	TRBV7-2	.	CASSLGRQSYEQYF	TGTGCCAGCAGCTTAGGCAGGCAATCGTACGAGCAGTACTTC
.	TRBJ2-7	TRBV21-1	.	CASSRTRVDEQYF	TGTGCCAGCAGCAGGACTAGAGTCGACGAGCAGTACTTC
.	TRBJ2-3	TRBV6-1	TRBD2	CASSGGTSGTASTDTQYF	TGTGCCAGCAGTGGAGGGACTAGCGGAACCGCTAGCACAGATACGCAGTATTTT
.	TRBJ2-7	TRBV15	TRBD2	CATSRGDYSYEQYF	TGTGCCACCAGCAGAGGGGACTATTCCTACGAGCAGTACTTC
.	TRBJ1-3	TRBV30	.	CAGGQSSGNTIYF	TGTGCCGGTGGACAGTCCTCTGGAAACACCATATATTTT
once	TRBJ2-1	TRBV7-9	.	CASSPRMGGVSEEQFF	TGTGCCAGCAGCCCCCGGATGGGCGGGGTCTCGGAAGAGCAGTTCTTC
.	TRBJ1-1	TRBV7-9	TRBD1	CASSPETGARTEAFF	TGTGCCAGCAGCCCAGAGACAGGGGCGCGGACTGAAGCTTTCTTT
few	TRBJ1-5	TRBV19	.	CASNRERLGNQPQHF	TGTGCCAGTAACAGGGAGAGGCTTGGCAATCAGCCCCAGCATTTT
.	TRBJ2-2	TRBV5-6	.	CASSFTGGPGELFF	TGTGCCAGCAGCTTCACTGGTGGGCCCGGGGAGCTGTTTTTT
.	TRBJ1-1	TRBV11-2	.	CASSLGVSRREAFF	TGTGCCAGCAGCTTAGGGGTCAGCCGGCGGGAAGCTTTCTTT
.	TRBJ1-1	TRBV5-4	TRBD1	CASSSGTGQTEAFF	TGTGCCAGCAGCTCCGGGACAGGGCAGACTGAAGCTTTCTTT
.	TRBJ2-4	TRBV5-1	.	CASSFSAGSPAKNIQYF	TGCGCCAGCAGCTTTTCGGCCGGGAGTCCGGCCAAAAACATTCAGTACTTC
.	TRBJ2-7	TRBV4-1	TRBD2	CASSGGSGYEQYF	TGCGCCAGCAGCGGCGGGAGTGGGTACGAGCAGTACTTC
once	TRBJ2-7	TRBV6-2/TRBV6-3	.	CASSRPTAGSYEQYF	TGTGCCAGCAGTCGCCCGACGGCGGGGAGCTACGAGCAGTACTTC
.	TRBJ2-7	TRBV18	TRBD1	CASALDRGMYEQYF	TGTGCCAGCGCCCTTGACAGGGGTATGTACGAGCAGTACTTC
.	TRBJ1-1	TRBV2	TRBD1	CASSEADRANTEAFF	TGTGCCAGCAGTGAAGCGGACAGGGCTAACACTGAAGCTTTCTTT
.	TRBJ2-1	TRBV30	TRBD2	CAWTDRGGPRTNEQFF	TGTGCCTGGACGGATCGGGGGGGGCCACGAACCAATGAGCAGTTCTTC
.	TRBJ1-4	TRBV5-1	TRBD1	CASSWTGWNEKLFF	TGCGCCAGCAGCTGGACAGGGTGGAATGAAAAACTGTTTTTT
.	TRBJ2-5	TRBV21-1	.	CASSKLCRVGETQYF	TGTGCCAGCAGCAAACTTTGCAGGGTTGGGGAGACCCAGTACTTC
.	TRBJ2-3	TRBV7-9	.	CASSLNSGTTDTQYF	TGTGCCAGCAGCTTAAACTCAGGCACCACAGATACGCAGTATTTT
.	TRBJ2-3	TRBV10-2	.	CARQASSVVLTDTQYF	TGCGCCAGACAGGCCTCTAGCGTAGTACTCACAGATACGCAGTATTTT
.	TRBJ2-3	TRBV21-1	.	CASSITLGDRDRDTQYF	TGTGCCAGCAGCATAACATTAGGGGACAGGGACAGAGATACGCAGTATTTT
.	TRBJ2-3	TRBV27	.	CASTSRGGGQRDTQYF	TGTGCCAGCACCTCCCGTGGGGGGGGGCAGAGAGATACGCAGTATTTT
.	TRBJ2-2	TRBV4-2	TRBD2	CASSQLLAGGSPGELFF	TGTGCCAGCAGCCAATTACTAGCGGGGGGGTCCCCCGGGGAGCTGTTTTTT
.	TRBJ2-3	TRBV9	.	CASSSSSGSDTQYF	TGTGCCAGCAGCTCTAGTAGCGGCTCAGATACGCAGTATTTT